The 20 T cell receptor beta chains below were found in one sample sequenced in a study of T-cell reconstitution after alpha-beta-depleted transplantation in children. Unique molecular identifiers were incorporated when the TCRbeta library was constructed. MiXCR, run by TCRdb on the PCR reads, gives a single entry per CDR3 protein. This repertoire shows about 150,000 distinct CDR3 sequences, 11% found once; its top ten account for roughly 13%. This specimen was PBMCs, taken before TCRalphabeta/CD19-depleted stem cell transplant. These receptors came from a boy under 10 years old with acute myeloid leukemia, due to receive a stem cell transplant.

As for this clonotype: A much larger clonotype is one base distant, so this may be a read error. V is TRBV7-9 and J is TRBJ1-1; D is possibly TRBD1 (5 bases). Per the germline V gene, CDR1 is SEHNR and CDR2 is FQNEAQ (reference sequence). The CDR3 is 13 residues long. The CDR3 protein is CGSSLGAGSRAFF. In DNA form, the CDR3 reads TGTGGCAGCAGCCTCGGGGCTGGCAGTCGAGCTTTCTTT.

The table lists this clonotype with many counts. The chain is built from TRBV7-2 and TRBJ2-4; D unresolved. CDR3 length equals 15 residues. Germline V gene lookup returns CDR1 SGHTA and CDR2 FQGNSA. V lost 1 base and J 3 bases, leaving 10 bases between the germline ends. The CDR3 DNA reads as TGTGCCAGCAGCTTAGGGGGTTTTGGCAAAAACATTCAGTACTTC. It is translated as CASSLGGFGKNIQYF.

This clonotype was recorded many times. The chain couples TRBV5-1 to TRBJ2-3, with D perhaps matching TRBD2 (6 bases). Germline values: CDR1 SGHRS, CDR2 YFSETQ. Trimming took off 3 bases at V and 6 bases at J, with 8 bases between the two ends. The CDR3 consists of 12 residues. The CDR3 is CASSWAGDTQYF. CDR3 DNA: TGCGCCAGCAGCTGGGCGGGGGATACGCAGTATTTT. Based on the CDR3 plus reference TRBV5-1 and TRBJ2-3, the full variable domain is KAGVTQTPRYLIKTRGQQVTLSCSPISGHRSVSWYQQTPGQGLQFLFEYFSETQRNKGNFPGRFSGRQFSNSRSEMNVSTLELGDSALYLCASSWAGDTQYFGPGTRLTVL.

This clonotype was detected many times. This may stem from a read error, because a much larger clone lies one nucleotide away. V is TRBV7-8 and J is TRBJ2-3; the D is unclear. In germline, CDR1 is SGHVS, CDR2 FQNEAQ. CDR3 size: 12 residues. V dropped 3 bases and J dropped 2 bases, with 3 bases sitting between them. The CDR3: CASSFLTDTQYF. The CDR3 nucleotides are TGTGCCAGCAGCTTCCTCACAGATACGCAGTATTTT.

This clonotype was seen repeatedly, ten times or more. The rearrangement links TRBV4-2 to TRBJ2-7; 10 nucleotides line up with TRBD1. There are 18 residues in the CDR3. Trimming removed 1 base from V and 0 bases from J; junction bases left unmatched: 9. From germline, CDR1 is LGHNA and CDR2 YNFKEQ. The CDR3 region has the DNA TGTGCCAGCAGCCAAGCTGCGGGACAGGGGACCCTCTCCTACGAGCAGTACTTC. This translates into CASSQAAGQGTLSYEQYF.

This clonotype was picked up many times. The V and J genes are TRBV9 and TRBJ1-4, with D unclear. CDR1 is SGDLS, CDR2 YYNGEE, per germline. V dropped 0 bases and J dropped 7 bases, with 13 bases sitting between them. This CDR3 spans 15 amino acids. Here the CDR3 reads CASSVVDGVGEKLFF. The CDR3, as DNA: TGTGCCAGCAGCGTAGTCGACGGGGTGGGTGAAAAACTGTTTTTT. The full variable domain, in which reference TRBV9 and TRBJ1-4 provide the parts outside the CDR3, is DSGVTQTPKHLITATGQRVTLRCSPRSGDLSVYWYQQSLDQGLQFLIQYYNGEERAKGNILERFSAQQFPDLHSELNLSSLELGDSALYFCASSVVDGVGEKLFFGSGTQLSVL.

This clonotype has ten or more counts. The chain has TRBV7-9 and TRBJ1-1, with 9 bases matching TRBD1. V was clipped by 0 bases and J by 3 bases; unmatched bases: 11. This CDR3 comprises 18 residues. CDR1 and CDR2 from the germline V gene are SEHNR and FQNEAQ (reference sequence). CDR3 sequence (DNA): TGTGCCAGCAGCTTAGCGGGGCGGACAGGGGAATGGGACACTGAAGCTTTCTTT. This gives the protein CASSLAGRTGEWDTEAFF.

This clonotype came up many times. The V call is TRBV29-1, the J call TRBJ2-1; D is undetermined. CDR3 length: 12 residues. The germline gives CDR1 SQVTM, CDR2 ANQGSEA. V was trimmed by 4 bases and J by 6 bases, leaving 10 bases between them. CDR3 loop: CSVGYRGNEQFF. CDR3 DNA sequence: TGCAGCGTTGGATACAGAGGCAATGAGCAGTTCTTC.

The chain has TRBV5-4 and TRBJ2-3, with D uncertain. This CDR3 region has 12 residues. Per germline, CDR1 SGHNT and CDR2 YYREEE (reference sequence). Trimming stripped 4 bases from V and 4 bases from J, with 7 bases between. Here the CDR3 DNA reads TGTGCCAGCAGCCCGGCTGCAGATACGCAGTATTTT. Its translation: CASSPAADTQYF.

In this sample, this clonotype turned up many times. The V call is TRBV6-1, the J call TRBJ2-7; D gene unclear. V lost 2 bases and J 6 bases, leaving 5 bases between the germline ends. The germline V gene has CDR1 MNHNS and CDR2 SASEGT. CDR3 size: 11 residues. Here the CDR3 DNA reads TGTGCCAGCAGTGAAACGGTCGAGCAGTACGTC. This translates into CASSETVEQYV.

This clonotype appeared many times. The V gene is TRBV20-1, the J gene TRBJ1-5; possibly TRBD1 for D (5 bases). Germline lookup yields CDR1 DFQATT and CDR2 SNEGSKA (reference sequence). The CDR3 covers 13 residues. Trimming cost V 6 bases and J 4 bases, with 13 bases left between them. The CDR3 loop reads CSAGTLINQPQHF. The CDR3 bases are TGCAGTGCAGGGACCCTGATAAATCAGCCCCAGCATTTT.

This clonotype was seen many times. The genes are TRBV3-1 and TRBJ1-1; no clear D. Germline V gene data show CDR1 as LGHDT and CDR2 as YNNKEL (reference sequence). The length of the CDR3 is 16 residues. Trimming left V 3 bases short and J 1 base short, with 15 bases between. The CDR3 sequence: CASSQFPTWTNTEAFF. As DNA, the CDR3 is TGTGCCAGCAGCCAGTTCCCGACATGGACGAACACTGAAGCTTTCTTT. Full variable domain (missing parts from reference TRBV3-1 and TRBJ1-1): DTAVSQTPKYLVTQMGNDKSIKCEQNLGHDTMYWYKQDSKKFLKIMFSYNNKELIINETVPNRFSPKSPDKAHLNLHINSLELGDSAVYFCASSQFPTWTNTEAFFGQGTRLTVV.

This clonotype was seen repeatedly, ten times or more. The chain joins TRBV29-1 to TRBJ2-1; possible D gene TRBD2, 7 bases. Trimming removed 7 bases from V and 0 bases from J, with 19 bases in between. Germline assignment: CDR1 SQVTM and CDR2 ANQGSEA. CDR3 size: 16 residues. The CDR3 nucleotides read TGCAGCGCAGGGGCCCCAGCGGGGTCCTCCTACAATGAGCAGTTCTTC. This codes for CSAGAPAGSSYNEQFF.

This clonotype was found many times. This chain uses TRBV6-5 with TRBJ2-1; 15 bases agree with TRBD2. CDR3 length equals 16 residues. Germline trimming cut 6 bases from V and 12 bases from J; bases unmatched to any gene: 12. Germline CDR1 and CDR2: MNHEY and SVGAGI. The CDR3 region has the DNA TGTGCCAGCAGGCGGACTAGCGGGGGGGCCAGGTTTGTGCAGTTCTTC. This sequence encodes CASRRTSGGARFVQFF.

This clonotype was recorded many times. CDR3 residues: CASSLAADRPQHF. In DNA form, the CDR3 reads TGTGCCAGCAGCTTGGCGGCTGATCGGCCCCAGCATTTT. V usage is TRBV7-8 and J usage is TRBJ1-5; D gene ambiguous. The germline V gene has CDR1 SGHVS and CDR2 FQNEAQ. CDR3 length equals 13 residues. Trimming pared 3 bases from V and 9 bases from J, leaving 12 bases between.

This clonotype was picked up many times. The chain couples TRBV3-1 to TRBJ1-2; unclear D gene. The V end was cut by 5 bases, the J end by 0 bases, with 7 bases between. Germline CDR1 reads LGHDT; CDR2 reads YNNKEL (reference sequence). The CDR3 length is 13 residues. DNA of the CDR3: TGTGCCAGCAGCTTTGCGGCTAACTATGGCTACACCTTC. This sequence encodes CASSFAANYGYTF.

This clonotype showed up many times. The chain has TRBV20-1 and TRBJ2-4; D unresolved. V lost 2 bases and J 11 bases, leaving 19 bases between the germline ends. Germline values: CDR1 DFQATT, CDR2 SNEGSKA (reference sequence). This CDR3 contains 14 residues. The CDR3 loop is CSARLSAIPTLQYF. The CDR3 DNA sequence: TGCAGTGCTAGACTCTCGGCCATACCAACCCTTCAGTACTTC.

CDR3 sequence (DNA): TGCAGCGTTGGGCTCCTACTGAACACTGAAGCTTTCTTT. Translation: CSVGLLLNTEAFF. The J gene is TRBJ1-1, the V gene TRBV29-1, with D uncertain. V gave up 4 bases and J gave up 0 bases, with 9 bases separating them. This CDR3 spans 13 amino acids. Germline CDR1 is SQVTM and CDR2 is ANQGSEA.

Ten or more counts support this clonotype. This chain links TRBV28 with TRBJ2-2, with 10 bases matching TRBD1. Germline-derived CDR1 and CDR2 are MDHEN and SYDVKM. The CDR3 is 15 residues long. Trimming removed 6 bases from V and 7 bases from J; junction bases left unmatched: 8. Here the CDR3 reads CASSTGTGDVGELFF. Written as DNA, the CDR3 is TGTGCCAGCAGCACCGGGACAGGGGATGTCGGGGAGCTGTTTTTT.

This clonotype has at least ten counts. The chain uses TRBV20-1 and TRBJ2-1, with D perhaps being TRBD1 or TRBD2 (5 bases each). Germline CDR1 reads DFQATT; CDR2 reads SNEGSKA (reference sequence). CDR3 size: 14 residues. The V end was cut by 6 bases, the J end by 5 bases, with 17 bases between. The chain's CDR3 is CSASRDGPDNEQFF. CDR3 DNA sequence: TGCAGTGCGAGCCGGGACGGGCCCGACAATGAGCAGTTCTTC.